A selection of T cell receptor beta chains follows, all from one sample in a study of beta chain features in type 1 diabetes. Using immunoSEQ multiplex PCR, the repertoire was profiled, and TCRdb retains in-frame clones only, with some absent. This sample has 970,000 or so clones, with about 17% found just once. Input material: naive CD4+ T cells from blood. Receptor source: a woman aged 18-29 years in good health. The CDR3 runs from the conserved cysteine through the conserved F or W. D genes are given only for firm matches. For some rows the clone size is stated as once, few or many, or as a class when expanded; others skip it.

V gene	J gene	D gene	CDR3 length	clone size	CDR3 protein	CDR3 DNA
TRBV5-1	TRBJ2-2	TRBD1	16	few	CASSLGQGIYTGELFF	TGCGCCAGCAGCTTGGGACAGGGGATATACACCGGGGAGCTGTTTTTT
TRBV7-9	TRBJ2-5	.	12	.	CATTPGGETQYF	TGTGCCACCACCCCAGGAGGAGAGACCCAGTACTTC
TRBV9	TRBJ2-1	TRBD2	15	.	CASSVAGGTYNEQFF	TGTGCCAGCAGCGTAGCGGGAGGTACCTACAATGAGCAGTTCTTC
TRBV15	TRBJ2-7	.	15	few	CATSRDRDTAYEQYF	TGTGCCACCAGCAGAGACCGGGACACAGCCTACGAGCAGTACTTC
TRBV7-6	TRBJ2-1	TRBD2	17	few	CASSPLRPSGFYNEQFF	TGTGCCAGCAGCCCGCTCCGTCCTAGCGGGTTTTACAATGAGCAGTTCTTC
TRBV4-2	TRBJ2-3	TRBD2	19	few	CASSQDRASGSRRTDTQYF	TGTGCCAGCAGCCAAGACCGGGCTAGCGGGAGTAGGCGTACAGATACGCAGTATTTT
TRBV4-3	TRBJ2-5	TRBD1	17	.	CASSQGYGTGVGETQYF	TGCGCCAGCAGCCAGGGATATGGGACAGGGGTAGGGGAGACCCAGTACTTC
TRBV9	TRBJ2-5	.	13	few	CASSVAPQETQYF	TGTGCCAGCAGCGTAGCACCCCAAGAGACCCAGTACTTC
TRBV5-4	TRBJ2-1	.	15	few	CASSLDQGPYNEQFF	TGTGCCAGCAGCTTGGATCAGGGTCCCTACAATGAGCAGTTCTTC
TRBV7-9	TRBJ2-5	.	14	.	CASSLEAGAETQYF	TGTGCCAGCAGCTTAGAGGCAGGGGCAGAGACCCAGTACTTC
TRBV2	TRBJ2-1	TRBD2	10	few	CASTGGEQFF	TGTGCCAGCACGGGAGGGGAGCAGTTCTTC
TRBV5-1	TRBJ2-3	.	14	.	CASSLAGGTDTQYF	TGCGCCAGCAGCTTGGCGGGTGGCACAGATACGCAGTATTTT
TRBV5-1	TRBJ2-7	.	14	.	CASSPQRAHYEQYF	TGCGCCAGCAGCCCCCAACGAGCGCACTACGAGCAGTACTTC
TRBV11-2	TRBJ1-3	.	12	few	CASSLTGNTIYF	TGTGCCAGCAGCTTAACAGGAAACACCATATATTTT
TRBV11-3	TRBJ2-2	TRBD2	19	.	CASSPFPFGREGNTGELFF	TGTGCCAGCAGCCCCTTCCCCTTTGGACGGGAGGGGAACACCGGGGAGCTGTTTTTT
TRBV7-2	TRBJ2-3	.	13	.	CASSFSGTDTQYF	TGTGCCAGCAGCTTTTCTGGCACAGATACGCAGTATTTT
TRBV6-6	TRBJ1-3	.	14	.	CASREGYSGNTIYF	TGTGCCAGCAGAGAAGGTTACTCTGGAAACACCATATATTTT
TRBV5-1	TRBJ2-6	.	17	few	CASSLGAGVSGANVLTF	TGCGCCAGCAGCTTGGGGGCAGGCGTCTCTGGGGCCAACGTCCTGACTTTC
TRBV11-2	TRBJ2-4	.	12	.	CASSLEFNIQYF	TGTGCCAGCAGCTTAGAATTCAACATTCAGTACTTC
TRBV19	TRBJ2-5	TRBD2	14	.	CASRLAGAKETQYF	TGTGCCAGCAGACTAGCGGGAGCAAAAGAGACCCAGTACTTC
TRBV5-1	TRBJ2-3	TRBD1	14	.	CASSRQGRSDTQYF	TGCGCCAGCAGCCGACAGGGCCGTTCAGATACGCAGTATTTT
TRBV19	TRBJ2-1	.	14	few	CASAAPWVPNEQFF	TGTGCCAGCGCTGCCCCGTGGGTCCCCAATGAGCAGTTCTTC
TRBV4-3	TRBJ2-2	.	16	.	CASSQAHRKNTGELFF	TGCGCCAGCAGCCAAGCTCACAGAAAAAACACCGGGGAGCTGTTTTTT
TRBV4-2	TRBJ2-2	.	15	.	CASSGLAGTTGELFF	TGTGCCAGCAGCGGACTGGCGGGCACTACCGGGGAGCTGTTTTTT
TRBV7-9	TRBJ2-7	TRBD2	14	few	CASSDSGRVYEQYF	TGTGCCAGCAGCGATAGCGGGAGGGTCTACGAGCAGTACTTC
TRBV5-1	TRBJ2-7	TRBD2	16	.	CASSQGLAALSYEQYF	TGCGCCAGCAGCCAGGGACTAGCGGCACTCTCCTACGAGCAGTACTTC
TRBV7-2	TRBJ2-5	TRBD1	15	few	CASSLGDRAQETQYF	TGTGCCAGCAGCTTAGGGGACAGGGCACAAGAGACCCAGTACTTC
TRBV7-3	TRBJ1-1	.	11	.	CASSRRSEAFF	TGTGCCAGCAGCAGAAGGTCTGAAGCTTTCTTT
TRBV19	TRBJ2-5	.	12	.	CASSTRQETQYF	TGTGCCAGTAGTACGCGACAAGAGACCCAGTACTTC
TRBV19	TRBJ2-1	.	15	.	CASSISGARYNEQFF	TGTGCCAGTAGTATTTCGGGGGCTCGGTACAATGAGCAGTTCTTC
TRBV18	TRBJ1-1	TRBD1	15	few	CASSPTTGVLTEAFF	TGTGCCAGCTCACCGACAACAGGGGTATTAACAGAAGCTTTCTTT
TRBV7-2	TRBJ2-7	.	15	.	CASSHSGTTSYEQYF	TGTGCCAGCAGTCACTCCGGGACAACCTCCTACGAGCAGTACTTC
TRBV11-2	TRBJ1-5	.	12	.	CASSTLGQPQHF	TGTGCCAGCAGCACTTTGGGGCAGCCCCAGCATTTT
TRBV28	TRBJ2-7	.	14	few	CASRIGGSSYEQYF	TGTGCCAGCAGAATAGGGGGGAGCTCCTACGAGCAGTACTTC
TRBV4-2	TRBJ2-2	.	14	few	CASSQENGIGELFF	TGTGCCAGCAGCCAAGAGAATGGAATCGGGGAGCTGTTTTTT
TRBV5-1	TRBJ1-5	TRBD1	14	.	CASSMGQGEQPQHF	TGCGCCAGCAGCATGGGACAGGGTGAACAGCCCCAGCATTTT
TRBV6-5	TRBJ2-2	.	15	few	CASSYRGPNTGELFF	TGTGCCAGCAGTTACAGGGGCCCTAACACCGGGGAGCTGTTTTTT
TRBV10-3	TRBJ2-7	TRBD1	14	few	CATKTGTGDEEQYF	TGTGCCACCAAGACCGGGACAGGGGACGAAGAGCAGTACTTC
TRBV5-4	TRBJ1-4	TRBD1	14	.	CASSPTGSNEKLFF	TGTGCCAGCAGCCCGACAGGGTCTAATGAAAAACTGTTTTTT
TRBV19	TRBJ2-1	TRBD2	13	few	CASSPSGNNEQFF	TGTGCCAGTAGTCCCAGCGGGAACAATGAGCAGTTCTTC
TRBV5-1	TRBJ2-5	.	13	.	CASSYGQQETQYF	TGCGCCAGCAGCTATGGACAGCAAGAGACCCAGTACTTC
TRBV5-1	TRBJ2-7	.	16	few	CASSLGKTSFYYEQYF	TGCGCCAGCAGCCTGGGGAAGACTAGTTTTTACTACGAGCAGTACTTC
TRBV7-2	TRBJ2-2	.	16	.	CASSPGIADGTGELFF	TGTGCCAGCAGCCCCGGGATAGCGGATGGAACCGGGGAGCTGTTTTTT
TRBV19	TRBJ2-3	.	13	few	CASKGRLVDTQYF	TGTGCCAGTAAGGGGAGGTTAGTGGATACGCAGTATTTT
TRBV29-1	TRBJ2-3	TRBD2	17	few	CSVAPRTSGRSTDTQYF	TGCAGCGTTGCCCCCCGGACTAGCGGCCGGAGCACAGATACGCAGTATTTT
TRBV27	TRBJ2-7	TRBD1	13	few	CASSAGTGYEQYF	TGTGCCAGCAGCGCCGGGACAGGGTACGAGCAGTACTTC
TRBV4-3	TRBJ2-7	.	15	.	CASSQDFASFYEQYF	TGCGCCAGCAGCCAAGATTTTGCTAGCTTTTACGAGCAGTACTTC
TRBV28	TRBJ2-7	TRBD2	17	few	CASKGRLAGDKGYEQYF	TGTGCCAGCAAGGGTCGACTAGCGGGAGACAAGGGCTACGAGCAGTACTTC
TRBV29-1	TRBJ2-7	.	11	.	CSVGTGNEQYF	TGCAGCGTGGGTACAGGGAACGAGCAGTACTTC
TRBV10-3	TRBJ2-1	TRBD2	14	few	CAIRSSGSVNEQFF	TGTGCCATCAGATCTAGCGGGAGTGTCAATGAGCAGTTCTTC
TRBV11-2	TRBJ2-5	TRBD2	13	.	CASSPTSEETQYF	TGTGCCAGCAGCCCAACTAGCGAAGAGACCCAGTACTTC